The present T cell receptor (beta chain) was sequenced within a study of response to subunit inactivated influenza vaccine (dated by TCRdb to 2016 to 2018). Some background on the complete study: To follow how T cells responded to a trivalent subunit inactivated influenza vaccine, the researchers relied on deep quantitative profiling of the T cell receptor repertoire.

The library relied on RT-PCR. The sample was run on an Illumina HiSeq 2500. TCRdb itself trimmed the public reads at Q25 with fastp, ran MiXCR and retained productive beta chains. Rows with a matching CDR3 protein are joined into one entry that keeps the most common DNA and genes. The sample has 500,000 to 600,000 distinct CDR3 sequences on record, roughly 12% of them singletons. The ten largest clones represent approximately 10% of the sample. In regard to this clonotype: Which antigen it targets is not known. Base qualities are missing; no much larger clone stands one base away.

Findings and caveats that apply to the study as a whole: The authors proposed that each seasonal influenza vaccination may bring in only a limited number of new T cells.

The CDR3, cysteine through phenylalanine, is 20 amino acids long. The only DNA kept is the CDR3, 60 bases in frame from the first base. V and J are trimmed by 5 bases and 2 bases, and the gene matches miss 22 bases of the junction. This same sample was also taken into another study, of T cells expressing NK-cell markers. Taken from the second paper: 5'RACE template switching, by which a universal primer site and unique molecular identifiers were added, was used to make TCR beta cDNA libraries. Three sorted T-cell subsets (CD3+CD56+NKG2C+, CD3+CD56+NKG2C- and CD3+CD56-NKG2C+) from about 8 donors had their TCR beta-chain repertoires profiled. Of the eight sequenced donors, seven were found to be HCMV-seropositive and one was found to be HCMV-seronegative. In several experiments an anti-gammadeltaTCR antibody was added to restrict sorting to alphabetaTCR-expressing T cells. In about 6 donors, the dominant CD3+CD56+NKG2C+ clonotypes were found to rank among the top 10 CD8+ clonotypes and to make up 1.0-7.0% of CD8+ T cells. Those dominant clonotypes were again the most abundant among CD3+CD56-NKG2C+ cells in a handful of donors, at roughly 25-65%. It remained unclear whether the expanded NKG2C-expressing T cell clones were specific for HCMV antigens. Randomly selected healthy volunteers, three men and five women, were used as the eight sequenced donors. A commercial ELISA kit detecting HCMV-specific IgG in serum was used to determine HCMV serostatus. Ficoll density gradient centrifugation was used to isolate peripheral blood mononuclear cells from blood. For several donors, bulk peripheral blood T-cell repertoires were also sequenced from unsorted PBMC. Priming for cDNA synthesis came from the TCR beta constant segment, and two successive PCR amplification steps followed. Sequencing of the libraries produced 2 x 150 bp reads on Illumina HiSeq 2000/2500, MiSeq or NextSeq. Reads were demultiplexed and grouped by UMI with MIGEC, and clonotypes were assembled and quantified with MiTCR. To exclude erroneous sequences, only TCR cDNA sequences supported by at least two reads were retained. The tcR package was used for downstream repertoire analysis, and clonotypes were matched between fractions using CDR3 nucleotide sequence together with V segment. VDJmatch was used to annotate antigen specificity against VDJdb, with one amino acid substitution allowed in CDR3.

Sequences were derived from PBMCs from blood, sampled on the day of vaccination. The V and J genes are TRBV12-3 or TRBV12-4 and TRBJ2-3, with TRBD2 matching 7 junction bases. This clonotype was sampled from a middle-aged man who received an inactivated influenza vaccine. Donor details come from another sample of the same person, matched by shared clones. CDR3 loop: CASSGRGSLRDYLHTDTQYF. In nucleotide form, the sequence is TGTGCCAGCAGTGGTAGGGGTAGTCTCCGGGACTACCTACACACAGATACGCAGTATTTT.